This entry lists 16 T cell receptor beta chains sequenced from one sample in a study of vaccination effects on CD4 cells after COVID-19. The method was immunoSEQ multiplex PCR; TCRdb's version includes in-frame clones alone and lacks a portion of them. The sample records 70,000 or so clones, around 81% being singletons. The antigens these receptors bind are not known. Viral peptide pool expansion of antigen-specific CD4+ T cells preceded sequencing in the ViraFEST assay. Researchers isolated CD4+ T cells once approximately eleven days of culture had elapsed. Vaccine recipients lacked prior SARS-CoV-2 infection and had negative nucleocapsid antibodies. The material sequenced was CD4+ T cells from PBMCs cultured with SARS-CoV-2 spike peptides, taken before COVID-19 vaccination. The receptors stem from a human donor who received a COVID-19 vaccine.

V is TRBV4-1 and J is TRBJ2-5; perhaps TRBD2 as D (5 bases). Germline V gene sequence: CDR1 MGHRA, CDR2 YSYEKL. The CDR3 is 17 amino acids. V dropped 4 bases and J dropped 5 bases, with 23 bases sitting between them. The CDR3: CASSRAGGLVEEETQYF. DNA of the CDR3: TGCGCCAGCAGCCGTGCGGGTGGTCTCGTAGAAGAGGAGACCCAGTACTTC.

The V and J genes are TRBV28 and TRBJ1-5; 7 bases match TRBD1. The CDR3 has 15 amino acids. The V segment lost 5 bases and the J segment 2 bases; nucleotides outside the gene matches: 6. Germline V gene lookup returns CDR1 MDHEN and CDR2 SYDVKM. CDR3 region: CASSRYRGGNQPQHF. DNA for the CDR3: TGTGCCAGCAGTCGATACAGGGGCGGCAATCAGCCCCAGCATTTT.

The chain couples TRBV10-3 to TRBJ2-5, with TRBD1 matching 9 bases. The V gene end was trimmed by 5 bases and the J gene end by 1 base; junction bases not matched to a gene: 8. This CDR3 is 16 amino acids long. Germline V gene lookup returns CDR1 ENHRY and CDR2 SYGVKD. The CDR3 nucleotides are TGTGCCATCAGTCCTAGCACGGGACAGGGCCAAGAGACCCAGTACTTC. Translating gives CAISPSTGQGQETQYF.

This chain connects TRBV6-2 or TRBV6-3 to TRBJ2-2, with D possibly matching TRBD2 (5 bases). Looked up from germline, CDR1 is MNHEY and CDR2 is SVGEGT. Between the trimmed V and J ends, which lost 4 bases and 1 base, there was a span of 7 bases. The CDR3 sequence is 14 residues long. CDR3 DNA: TGTGCCAGCAGTTTAAGCGGGAACACCGGGGAGCTGTTTTTT. Translating it yields CASSLSGNTGELFF.

V is TRBV24-1 and J is TRBJ1-2; 12 nucleotides line up with TRBD1. This CDR3 comprises 16 residues. V lost 4 bases and J lost 8; bases outside the gene matches: 10. Germline-derived CDR1 and CDR2 are KGHDR and SFDVKD. The CDR3 DNA is TGTGCCACCAGTGACCCGGGACAGGGGGCATCTTGGGGCTACACCTTC. This codes for CATSDPGQGASWGYTF.

This clone has just one count. This rearrangement joins TRBV5-8 to TRBJ2-3; D uncertain. V lost 7 bases and J lost 1, with 22 bases in between. The CDR3 has 17 residues. Germline CDR1 reads SGHTS; CDR2 reads YDEGEE. CDR3 region: CASPQWPISLRTDTQYF. The CDR3 DNA sequence: TGTGCCAGCCCTCAATGGCCTATCTCCTTGCGCACAGATACGCAGTATTTT.

The chain recombines TRBV7-2 with TRBJ2-3; 11 bases agree with TRBD2. This CDR3 comprises 16 residues. Germline CDR1 and CDR2: SGHTA and FQGNSA. Germline trimming cut 5 bases from V and 2 bases from J; bases unmatched to any gene: 6. CDR3 amino acids: CASSAQTSGATDTQYF. The CDR3 nucleotides are TGTGCCAGCAGCGCTCAGACTAGCGGGGCCACAGATACGCAGTATTTT. Combining the CDR3 with reference TRBV7-2 and TRBJ2-3 gives the whole variable domain GAGVSQSPSNKVTEKGKDVELRCDPISGHTALYWYRQSLGQGLEFLIYFQGNSAPDKSGLPSDRFSAERTGGSVSTLTIQRTQQEDSAVYLCASSAQTSGATDTQYFGPGTRLTVL.

This rearrangement joins TRBV20-1 to TRBJ2-7; no firm D call. CDR1 and CDR2 from the germline V gene are DFQATT and SNEGSKA (reference sequence). With 4 bases removed from V and 6 bases from J, the gap between germline ends came to 10 bases. The CDR3 is 11 amino acids. The CDR3 loop reads CSATSGREQYV. As DNA, the CDR3 is TGCAGTGCTACCTCCGGCCGCGAGCAGTACGTC.

CDR3 in DNA: TGTGCCAGCAGCTTAACCGGACTACCCGGATACACCGGGGAGCTGTTTTTT. The encoded protein is CASSLTGLPGYTGELFF. J is TRBJ2-2 and V is TRBV7-3, with a weak D call TRBD2 (6 bases). Germline CDR1 and CDR2: SGHTA and FQGTGA. CDR3 length: 17 residues. V lost 0 bases to trimming and J lost 3 bases, with 14 bases between them.

V usage is TRBV18 and J usage is TRBJ1-4; the match to TRBD1 covers 7 bases. The ends lost 6 bases at V and 10 bases at J; junction bases unmatched: 11. The CDR3 covers 14 residues. Germline CDR1 and CDR2: KGHSH and LQKENI. The CDR3 loop is CASSTGADSGKLFF. DNA of the CDR3: TGTGCCAGCTCTACAGGGGCAGATAGCGGAAAACTGTTTTTT.

The V call is TRBV19, the J call TRBJ2-6; D might be TRBD2 (5 bases). Looked up from germline, CDR1 is LNHDA and CDR2 is SQIVND (reference sequence). V lost 5 bases and J lost 0, with 5 bases in between. CDR3 length: 14 residues. The CDR3 loop reads CASSAGSGANVLTF. The CDR3 DNA reads as TGTGCCAGTAGTGCGGGCTCTGGGGCCAACGTCCTGACTTTC.

This clone turned up a few times. This sequence joins TRBV2 and TRBJ1-4, with 8 bases matching TRBD1. The V gene end was trimmed by 6 bases and the J gene end by 7 bases; junction bases not matched to a gene: 7. Germline V gene sequence: CDR1 SNHLY, CDR2 FYNNEI. The CDR3 extends over 14 amino acids. The CDR3 nucleotides are TGTGCCAGCAGAGAGACAGGGGTGGTTGAAAAACTGTTTTTT. Translation: CASRETGVVEKLFF.

V and J are TRBV6-5 and TRBJ1-1; D is undetermined. The germline gives CDR1 MNHEY, CDR2 SVGAGI. The CDR3 sequence is 16 residues long. V shed 0 bases and J shed 4 bases, with 15 bases lying between them. In DNA, the CDR3 is TGTGCCAGCAGTTACTCAACCGGAAGGTTCGGCACTGAAGCTTTCTTT. This encodes CASSYSTGRFGTEAFF.

This chain joins TRBV4-2 and TRBJ2-7; D unclear. The CDR3 contains 14 residues. V lost 0 bases, J lost 0 bases, and 6 bases lay in between. Germline V lookup: CDR1 LGHNA, CDR2 YNFKEQ. For the CDR3, the DNA is TGTGCCAGCAGCCAAGAGAAGGACTCCTACGAGCAGTACGTC. It encodes CASSQEKDSYEQYV.

This clone was seen more than once but under ten times. V and J are TRBV6-4 and TRBJ1-5; 8 bases align to TRBD1. Unmatched junction bases numbered 5, after V lost 0 bases and J lost 4 bases. Per germline, CDR1 MRHNA and CDR2 SNTAGT. The CDR3 is made up of 16 amino acids. The CDR3 DNA reads as TGTGCCAGCAGTGACTCGACAGGGGCTGGAAATCAGCCCCAGCATTTT. Residues: CASSDSTGAGNQPQHF.

This clone was detected only a few times. The chain has TRBV4-1 and TRBJ1-1, with 7 bases matching TRBD1. V gave up 4 bases and J gave up 0 bases; unmatched junction bases: 5. The CDR3 runs 15 residues. In germline, CDR1 is MGHRA, CDR2 YSYEKL. This CDR3 reads CASSRGGQLNTEAFF. CDR3 DNA: TGCGCCAGCAGCCGTGGGGGACAGCTGAACACTGAAGCTTTCTTT.